This TCR beta chain was sequenced during a study of cytomegalovirus exposure and HLA in healthy donors. As for the study in general: HLA-typed donors were the source of about 90 million unique TCRs held in an early data release.

The study's findings and limits: It was reportedly the case that the classifier diagnosed cytomegalovirus status with high specificity and sensitivity. Most of the TCR beta V segments (in an earlier analysis) were productive either about 87% or about 30% of the time. The authors later linked a missense DCLRE1C variant to TCR beta V- and J-gene trimming.

CDR1 SGHAT and CDR2 FQNNGV come from the germline V gene. The CDR3 totals 13 residues. V was shortened by 0 bases and J by 4 bases, with 6 bases between the two germline ends. In the PCR, 60 Vbeta and 13 Jbeta primers were used. Libraries were prepared by immunoSEQ multiplex PCR; TCRdb keeps only in-frame clonotypes and omits some of them. Of tens of thousands of clones detected, 70% to 80% appear once; the ten largest clones hold around 3.5%. A note on this clone: Its antigen is not known.

The clonotype comes from a woman aged 25 to 39 in good health and CMV-seronegative. Sequences were obtained from PBMCs. The rearrangement links TRBV11-2 to TRBJ1-2; D not resolved. The CDR3 sequence is CASSLEAGYGYTF. The CDR3, as DNA: TGTGCCAGCAGCTTAGAAGCGGGCTATGGCTACACCTTC.